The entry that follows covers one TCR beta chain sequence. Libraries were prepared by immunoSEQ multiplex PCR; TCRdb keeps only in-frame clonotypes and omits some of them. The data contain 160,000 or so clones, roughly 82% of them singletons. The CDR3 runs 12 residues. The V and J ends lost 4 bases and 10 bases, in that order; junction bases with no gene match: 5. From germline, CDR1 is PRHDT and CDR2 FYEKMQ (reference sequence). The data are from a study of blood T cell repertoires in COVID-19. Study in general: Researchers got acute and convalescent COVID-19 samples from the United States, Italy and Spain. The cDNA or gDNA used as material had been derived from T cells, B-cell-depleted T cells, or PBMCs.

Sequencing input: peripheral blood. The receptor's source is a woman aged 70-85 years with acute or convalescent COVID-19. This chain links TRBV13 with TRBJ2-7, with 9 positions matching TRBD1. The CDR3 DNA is TGTGCCAGCAGCTCCCAGGGACAGGGACAGTACTTC. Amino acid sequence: CASSSQGQGQYF.